This T cell receptor beta chain was captured in a study of low-dose radiotherapy and immunotherapy resistance in tumors. Study information: On an every-two-weeks schedule, patients received intravenous nivolumab 240 mg, along with ipilimumab 1 mg/kg every six weeks.

The ends lost 0 bases at V and 5 bases at J; junction bases unmatched: 3. Germline V gene lookup returns CDR1 SGHRS and CDR2 YFSETQ. The length of the CDR3 is 15 residues. Time point defined: after trial treatment. Specified treatment: LDRT plus nivolumab, ipilimumab, low-dose cyclophosphamide and aspirin (RACIN trial). Alpha and beta chains were covered, as first-strand cDNA relied on TRAV- and TRBV-specific primers. The authors amplified TCRs for about 20 PCR cycles with a constant-region primer and a V-primer adapter. TCRdb re-derived calls from the reads in MiXCR, one entry per CDR3 protein. The sample comprises roughly 95,000 distinct CDR3 sequences, more than 20% of which are singletons, and roughly 13% rests with the top ten. This clonotype was observed a handful of times.

This clonotype was obtained from a female donor with ovarian cancer. The V gene is TRBV5-1, the J gene TRBJ2-1, with 9 bases aligning to TRBD1. The material sequenced was PBMCs, taken after low-dose radiotherapy plus immunotherapy. In nucleotides, the CDR3 is TGCGCCAGCAGCTTGGAAGGGACAGGGAACAATGAGCAGTTCTTC. Protein sequence: CASSLEGTGNNEQFF.